These T cell receptor beta chains were read from a single sample in a study of T cell responses to AZD1222 COVID-19 vaccine. TCRdb keeps only in-frame clones here, not all; method: immunoSEQ multiplex PCR. This sample has 150,000 to 200,000 clones; just over 90% occur once, and the top ten carry less than 1.5%. The specimen was peripheral blood, collected 28 days after the second AZD1222 dose. All receptors come from an adult who received the AZD1222 COVID-19 vaccine. The CDR3 runs from the conserved cysteine through the conserved F or W. D genes are given only for firm matches.

v_call	d_call	j_call	cdr3_length	cdr3_aa	cdr3_nt
TRBV12-5	.	TRBJ1-4	14	CASGLGRANEKLFF	TGTGCTAGTGGTTTGGGGCGGGCAAATGAAAAACTGTTTTTT
TRBV28	.	TRBJ2-7	13	CASRREPSYEQYF	TGTGCCAGCAGGCGTGAGCCCTCCTACGAGCAGTACTTC
TRBV4-1	.	TRBJ2-5	14	CASSQDGSPETQYF	TGCGCCAGCAGCCAAGACGGGAGCCCAGAGACCCAGTACTTC
TRBV5-6	.	TRBJ2-6	18	CASSLWARIGPGANVLTF	TGTGCCAGCAGCTTGTGGGCTAGAATAGGTCCTGGGGCCAACGTCCTGACTTTC
TRBV6-5	TRBD1	TRBJ1-2	11	CASSNDRDRVF	TGTGCCAGCAGTAATGACCGGGACAGGGTTTTC
TRBV9	.	TRBJ1-2	15	CASSPRMGQNYGYTF	TGTGCCAGCAGCCCGCGGATGGGGCAGAACTATGGCTACACCTTC
TRBV3-1/TRBV3-2	.	TRBJ2-5	13	CASSQDRGRTQYF	TGTGCCAGCAGCCAAGATCGCGGAAGGACCCAGTACTTC
TRBV19	.	TRBJ1-6	14	CASSITPYNSPLHF	TGTGCCAGTAGTATTACCCCCTATAATTCACCCCTCCACTTT
TRBV7-2	.	TRBJ1-5	17	CASSLDLAGPRNQPQHF	TGTGCCAGCAGCTTAGACTTAGCAGGGCCACGCAATCAGCCCCAGCATTTT
TRBV28	.	TRBJ1-5	15	CASSLLVGGEQPQHF	TGTGCCAGCAGTTTATTGGTGGGGGGCGAACAGCCCCAGCATTTT
TRBV7-9	.	TRBJ2-3	14	CASSLVQGPDTQYF	TGTGCCAGCAGCTTAGTTCAGGGCCCAGATACGCAGTATTTT
TRBV18	TRBD1	TRBJ1-5	14	CASSPGTGDQPQHF	TGTGCCAGCTCACCGGGGACAGGAGATCAGCCCCAGCATTTT